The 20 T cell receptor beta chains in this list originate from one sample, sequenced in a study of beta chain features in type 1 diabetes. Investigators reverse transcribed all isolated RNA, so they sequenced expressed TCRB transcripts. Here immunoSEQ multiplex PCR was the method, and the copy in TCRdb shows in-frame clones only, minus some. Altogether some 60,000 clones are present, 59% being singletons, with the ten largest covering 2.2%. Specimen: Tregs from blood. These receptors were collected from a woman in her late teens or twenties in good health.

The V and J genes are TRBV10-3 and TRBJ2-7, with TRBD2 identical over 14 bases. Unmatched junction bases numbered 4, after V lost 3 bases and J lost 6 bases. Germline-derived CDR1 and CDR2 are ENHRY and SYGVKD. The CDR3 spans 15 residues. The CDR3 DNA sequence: TGTGCCATCAGTGATCGGGGACTAGCGGGAGTCGAGCAGTACTTC. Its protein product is CAISDRGLAGVEQYF.

The CDR3 reads CASSYYSGSSYNEQFF. CDR3 sequence (DNA): TGTGCCAGCAGTTACTATAGCGGGAGCTCCTACAATGAGCAGTTCTTC. This chain connects TRBV6-6 to TRBJ2-1; TRBD2 aligns across 9 bases. Germline values: CDR1 MNHNY, CDR2 SVGAGI (reference sequence). J gave up 0 bases and V 1 base, and 1 base lay outside the gene matches. The length of the CDR3 is 16 residues.

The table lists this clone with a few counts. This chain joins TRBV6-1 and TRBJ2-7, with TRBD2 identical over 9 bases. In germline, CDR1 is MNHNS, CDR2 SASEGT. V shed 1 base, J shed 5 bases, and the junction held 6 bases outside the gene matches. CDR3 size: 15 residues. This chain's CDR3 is CASSEGGSGRNEQYF. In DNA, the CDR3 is TGTGCCAGCAGTGAAGGGGGGAGCGGGAGGAACGAGCAGTACTTC.

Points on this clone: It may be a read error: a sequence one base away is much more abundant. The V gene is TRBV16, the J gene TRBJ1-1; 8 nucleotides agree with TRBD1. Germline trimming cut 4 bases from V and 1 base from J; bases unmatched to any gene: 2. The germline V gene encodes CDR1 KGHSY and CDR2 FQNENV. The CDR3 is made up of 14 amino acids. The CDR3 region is CASSRTGTNTEAFF. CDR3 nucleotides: TGTGCCAGCAGCCGGACAGGGACGAACACTGAAGCTTTCTTT.

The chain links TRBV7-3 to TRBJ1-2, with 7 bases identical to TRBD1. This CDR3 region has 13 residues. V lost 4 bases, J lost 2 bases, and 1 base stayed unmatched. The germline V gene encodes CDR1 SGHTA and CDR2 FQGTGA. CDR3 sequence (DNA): TGTGCCAGCAGCTCGACAGGGAACTATGGCTACACCTTC. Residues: CASSSTGNYGYTF.

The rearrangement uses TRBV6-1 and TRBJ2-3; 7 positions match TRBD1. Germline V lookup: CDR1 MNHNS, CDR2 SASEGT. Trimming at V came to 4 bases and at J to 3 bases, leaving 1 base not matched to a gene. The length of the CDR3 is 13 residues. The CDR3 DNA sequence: TGTGCCAGCAGTGCGACAGGGACAGATACGCAGTATTTT. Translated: CASSATGTDTQYF.

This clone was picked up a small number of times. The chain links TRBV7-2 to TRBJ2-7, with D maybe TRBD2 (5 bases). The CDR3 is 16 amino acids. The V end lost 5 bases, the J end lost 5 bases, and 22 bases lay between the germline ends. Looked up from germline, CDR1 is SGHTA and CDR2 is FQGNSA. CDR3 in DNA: TGTGCCAGCAGCCCCCGCTTAGCTACCTCCGGGGACGAGCAGTACTTC. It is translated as CASSPRLATSGDEQYF.

CDR3 bases: TGTGCCAGCAGTGACGGTATCGGAGGGCCAATGAAGCAGTTCTTC. Translating it yields CASSDGIGGPMKQFF. The chain links TRBV2 to TRBJ2-1; tentative D call: TRBD2 (6 bases). Germline CDR1 and CDR2: SNHLY and FYNNEI. V gave up 3 bases and J gave up 11 bases, with 20 bases separating them. This CDR3 spans 15 amino acids.

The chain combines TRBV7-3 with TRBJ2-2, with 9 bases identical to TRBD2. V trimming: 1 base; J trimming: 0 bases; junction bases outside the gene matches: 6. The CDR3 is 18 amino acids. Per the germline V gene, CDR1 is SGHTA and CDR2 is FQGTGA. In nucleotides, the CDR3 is TGTGCCAGCAGCTTAAGTGTGTCTAGCGGGGCGAACACCGGGGAGCTGTTTTTT. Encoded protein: CASSLSVSSGANTGELFF.

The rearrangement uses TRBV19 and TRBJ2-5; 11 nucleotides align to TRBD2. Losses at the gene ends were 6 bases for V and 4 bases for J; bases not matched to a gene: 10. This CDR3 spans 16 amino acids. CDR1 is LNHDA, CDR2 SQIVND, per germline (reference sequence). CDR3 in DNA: TGTGCCAGTAGACCCTCTAGCGGGGGGTTCCTAGAGACCCAGTACTTC. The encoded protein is CASRPSSGGFLETQYF.

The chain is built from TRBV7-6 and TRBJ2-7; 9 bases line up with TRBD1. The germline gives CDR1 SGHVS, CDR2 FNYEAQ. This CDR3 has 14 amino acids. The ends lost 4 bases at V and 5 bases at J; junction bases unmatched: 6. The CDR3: CASSSGQGYHEQYF. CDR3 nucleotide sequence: TGTGCCAGCAGCTCGGGACAGGGCTATCACGAGCAGTACTTC. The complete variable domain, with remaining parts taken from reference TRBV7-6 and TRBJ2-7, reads GAGVSQSPRYKVTKRGQDVALRCDPISGHVSLYWYRQALGQGPEFLTYFNYEAQQDKSGLPNDRFSAERPEGSISTLTIQRTEQRDSAMYRCASSSGQGYHEQYFGPGTRLTVT.

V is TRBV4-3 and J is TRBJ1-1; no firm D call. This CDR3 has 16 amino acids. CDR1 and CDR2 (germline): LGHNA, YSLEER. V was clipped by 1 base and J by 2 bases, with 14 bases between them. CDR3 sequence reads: CASSQVPSGRNTEAFF. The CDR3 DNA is TGCGCCAGCAGCCAAGTCCCCAGTGGCAGAAACACTGAAGCTTTCTTT.

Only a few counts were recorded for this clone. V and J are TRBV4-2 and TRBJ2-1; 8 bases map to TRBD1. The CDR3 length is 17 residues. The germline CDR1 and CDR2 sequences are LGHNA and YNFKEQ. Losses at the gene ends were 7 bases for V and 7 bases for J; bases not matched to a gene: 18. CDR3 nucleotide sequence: TGTGCCAGCAAAACAAGTCATGCCGGGACAGGCGAGAATGAGCAGTTCTTC. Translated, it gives CASKTSHAGTGENEQFF.

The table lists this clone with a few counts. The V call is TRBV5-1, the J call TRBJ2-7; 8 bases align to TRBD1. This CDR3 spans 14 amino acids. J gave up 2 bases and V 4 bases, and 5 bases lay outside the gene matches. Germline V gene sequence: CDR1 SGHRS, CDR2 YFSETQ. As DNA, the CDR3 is TGCGCCAGCAGCCAACAGACAGGGGCCTACGAGCAGTACTTC. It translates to CASSQQTGAYEQYF.

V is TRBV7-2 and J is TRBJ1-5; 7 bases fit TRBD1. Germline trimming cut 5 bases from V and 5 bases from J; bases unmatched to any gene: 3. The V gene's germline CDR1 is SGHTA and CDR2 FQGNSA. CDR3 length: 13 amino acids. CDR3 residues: CASSRDSYQPQHF. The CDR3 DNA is TGTGCCAGCAGCCGGGACAGCTATCAGCCCCAGCATTTT. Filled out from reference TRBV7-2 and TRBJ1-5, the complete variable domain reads GAGVSQSPSNKVTEKGKDVELRCDPISGHTALYWYRQSLGQGLEFLIYFQGNSAPDKSGLPSDRFSAERTGGSVSTLTIQRTQQEDSAVYLCASSRDSYQPQHFGDGTRLSIL.

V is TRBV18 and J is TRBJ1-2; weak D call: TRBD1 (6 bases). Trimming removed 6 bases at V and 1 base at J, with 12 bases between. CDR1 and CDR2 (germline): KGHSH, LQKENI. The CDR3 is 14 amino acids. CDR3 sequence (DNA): TGTGCCAGCTCCCGACAGGACAGTAACTATGGCTACACCTTC. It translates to CASSRQDSNYGYTF.

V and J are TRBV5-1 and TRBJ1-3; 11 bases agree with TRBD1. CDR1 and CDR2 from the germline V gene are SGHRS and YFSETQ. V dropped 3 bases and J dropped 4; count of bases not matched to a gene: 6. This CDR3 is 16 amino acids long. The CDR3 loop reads CASSSGQGALGNTIYF. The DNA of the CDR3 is TGCGCCAGCAGCTCCGGACAGGGGGCGCTGGGAAACACCATATATTTT. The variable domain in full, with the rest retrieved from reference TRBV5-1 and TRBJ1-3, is KAGVTQTPRYLIKTRGQQVTLSCSPISGHRSVSWYQQTPGQGLQFLFEYFSETQRNKGNFPGRFSGRQFSNSRSEMNVSTLELGDSALYLCASSSGQGALGNTIYFGEGSWLTVV.

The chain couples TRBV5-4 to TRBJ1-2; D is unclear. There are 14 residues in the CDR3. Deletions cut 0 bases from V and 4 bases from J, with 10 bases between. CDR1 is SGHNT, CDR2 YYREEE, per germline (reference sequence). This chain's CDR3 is CASSLVVSSYGYTF. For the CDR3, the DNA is TGTGCCAGCAGCTTGGTAGTATCAAGCTATGGCTACACCTTC.

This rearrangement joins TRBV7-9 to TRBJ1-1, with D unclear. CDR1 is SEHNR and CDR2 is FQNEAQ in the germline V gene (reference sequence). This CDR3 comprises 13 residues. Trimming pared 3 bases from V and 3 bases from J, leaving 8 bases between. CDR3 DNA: TGTGCCAGCAGCTTTACAGTGGACACTGAAGCTTTCTTT. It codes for CASSFTVDTEAFF.

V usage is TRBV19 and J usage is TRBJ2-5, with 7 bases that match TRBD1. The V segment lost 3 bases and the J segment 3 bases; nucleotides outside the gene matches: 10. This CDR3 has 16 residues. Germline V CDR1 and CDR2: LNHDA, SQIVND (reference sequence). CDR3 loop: CASSIFQSTGKETQYF. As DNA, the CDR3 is TGTGCCAGTAGTATCTTCCAATCGACAGGGAAAGAGACCCAGTACTTC. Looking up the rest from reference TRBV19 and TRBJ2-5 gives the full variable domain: DGGITQSPKYLFRKEGQNVTLSCEQNLNHDAMYWYRQDPGQGLRLIYYSQIVNDFQKGDIAEGYSVSREKKESFPLTVTSAQKNPTAFYLCASSIFQSTGKETQYFGPGTRLLVL.